These 3 T cell receptor beta chains share one sample of origin, sequenced in a study of cytomegalovirus exposure and HLA in healthy donors. PCR was performed using 60 Vbeta and 13 Jbeta primers. This table comes from immunoSEQ multiplex PCR, and its TCRdb copy is limited to in-frame clones, with some not included. The table includes some 190,000 clones, about 89% detected once. Sequenced: PBMCs. These receptors came from a young man in good health and CMV-seronegative.

This rearrangement joins TRBV4-1 to TRBJ2-3, with 15 bases fitting TRBD2. Germline trimming cut 4 bases from V and 2 bases from J; bases unmatched to any gene: 10. The CDR3 contains 19 residues. Looked up from germline, CDR1 is MGHRA and CDR2 is YSYEKL. The CDR3 spells CASSPHRGTSGGPTDTQYF. CDR3 sequence (DNA): TGCGCCAGCAGCCCCCACCGGGGGACTAGCGGGGGGCCCACAGATACGCAGTATTTT.

The V gene is TRBV27, the J gene TRBJ2-6, with D maybe TRBD2 (5 bases). V was trimmed by 5 bases and J by 0 bases, leaving 23 bases between them. CDR1 and CDR2 (germline): MNHEY, SMNVEV (reference sequence). The CDR3 has 20 residues. CDR3 in DNA: TGTGCCAGCAGTCCAAGGGCCGGACTCCCGCACCCCTCTGGGGCCAACGTCCTGACTTTC. Encoded protein: CASSPRAGLPHPSGANVLTF.

This clone was detected once. This chain uses TRBV5-4 with TRBJ2-2, with 12 bases that match TRBD2. The CDR3 contains 18 residues. Germline CDR1 and CDR2: SGHNT and YYREEE (reference sequence). V was clipped by 3 bases and J by 1 base; unmatched bases: 7. In nucleotides, the CDR3 is TGTGCCAGCAGCTCCCTTACTAGCGGGAGGCGGAACACCGGGGAGCTGTTTTTT. Encoded protein: CASSSLTSGRRNTGELFF.